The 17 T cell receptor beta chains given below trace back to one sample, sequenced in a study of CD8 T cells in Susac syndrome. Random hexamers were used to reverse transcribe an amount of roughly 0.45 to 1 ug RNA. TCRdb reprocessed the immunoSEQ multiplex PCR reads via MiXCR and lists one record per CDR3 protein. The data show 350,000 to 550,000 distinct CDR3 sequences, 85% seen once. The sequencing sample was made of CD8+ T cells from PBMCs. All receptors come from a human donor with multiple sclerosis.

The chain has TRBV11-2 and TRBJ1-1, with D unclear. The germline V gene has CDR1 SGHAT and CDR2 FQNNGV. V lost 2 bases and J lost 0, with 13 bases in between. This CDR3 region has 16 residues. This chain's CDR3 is CASSLISGSLNTEAFF. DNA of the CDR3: TGTGCCAGCAGCTTAATATCGGGCAGCTTGAACACTGAAGCTTTCTTT. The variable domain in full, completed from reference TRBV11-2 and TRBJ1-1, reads EAGVAQSPRYKIIEKRQSVAFWCNPISGHATLYWYQQILGQGPKLLIQFQNNGVVDDSQLPKDRFSAERLKGVDSTLKIQPAKLEDSAVYLCASSLISGSLNTEAFFGQGTRLTVV.

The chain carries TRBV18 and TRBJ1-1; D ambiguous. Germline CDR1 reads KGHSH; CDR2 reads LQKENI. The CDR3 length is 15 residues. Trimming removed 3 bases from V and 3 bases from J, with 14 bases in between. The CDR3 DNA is TGTGCCAGCTCACCTATATTGACGGATGACACTGAAGCTTTCTTT. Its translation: CASSPILTDDTEAFF.

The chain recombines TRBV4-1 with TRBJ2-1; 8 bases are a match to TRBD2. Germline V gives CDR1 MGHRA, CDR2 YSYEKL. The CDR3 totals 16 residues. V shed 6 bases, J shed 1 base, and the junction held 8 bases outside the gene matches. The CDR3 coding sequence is TGCGCCAGCAGAGCCCCGGGACTAGTATCCTACAATGAGCAGTTCTTC. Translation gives CASRAPGLVSYNEQFF.

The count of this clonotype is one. CDR3 sequence: CASSDRVVEAFF. In DNA, the CDR3 is TGTGCCAGCAGTGACAGGGTCGTGGAAGCTTTCTTT. The rearrangement uses TRBV5-4 and TRBJ1-1; TRBD1 aligns across 7 bases. The V gene's germline CDR1 is SGHNT and CDR2 YYREEE (reference sequence). This CDR3 is built from 12 residues. Trimming removed 5 bases from V and 8 bases from J; junction bases left unmatched: 6.

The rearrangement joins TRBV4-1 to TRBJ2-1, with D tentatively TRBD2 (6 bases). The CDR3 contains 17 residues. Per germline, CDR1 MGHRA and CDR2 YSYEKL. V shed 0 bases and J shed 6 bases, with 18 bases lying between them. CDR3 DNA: TGCGCCAGCAGCCAAGATCCAGAGGGGACTGTTTCCAATGAGCAGTTCTTC. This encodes CASSQDPEGTVSNEQFF.

CDR3 amino acids: CASSLGPGQRAEAFF. Here the CDR3 DNA reads TGTGCCAGCAGTTTAGGGCCGGGCCAGAGGGCTGAAGCTTTCTTT. The chain recombines TRBV12-3 or TRBV12-4 with TRBJ1-1; no firm D call. The CDR3 runs to 15 residues. Trimming took 1 base from V and 6 from J, leaving 15 bases between them.

The CDR3 coding sequence is TGTGCCAGCAGTAAGGGGGAATGGGAGACCCAGTACTTC. The encoded protein is CASSKGEWETQYF. The V and J genes are TRBV6-1 and TRBJ2-5, with a weak D call TRBD1 (6 bases). Germline V lookup: CDR1 MNHNS, CDR2 SASEGT. CDR3 length equals 13 residues. V lost 5 bases and J lost 5, with 12 bases in between.

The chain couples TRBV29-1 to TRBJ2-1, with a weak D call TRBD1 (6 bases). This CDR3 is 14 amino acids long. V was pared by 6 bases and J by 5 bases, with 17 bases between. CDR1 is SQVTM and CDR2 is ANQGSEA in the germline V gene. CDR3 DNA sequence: TGCAGCGTCGGCGGACAGTCCTTAGACAATGAGCAGTTCTTC. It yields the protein CSVGGQSLDNEQFF.

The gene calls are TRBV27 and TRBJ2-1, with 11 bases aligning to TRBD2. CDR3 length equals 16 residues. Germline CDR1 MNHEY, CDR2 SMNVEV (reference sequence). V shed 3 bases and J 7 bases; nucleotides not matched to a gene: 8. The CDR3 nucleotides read TGTGCCAGCAGTTTCCGACTAGCGGGACCCGTTAATGAGCAGTTCTTC. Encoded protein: CASSFRLAGPVNEQFF.

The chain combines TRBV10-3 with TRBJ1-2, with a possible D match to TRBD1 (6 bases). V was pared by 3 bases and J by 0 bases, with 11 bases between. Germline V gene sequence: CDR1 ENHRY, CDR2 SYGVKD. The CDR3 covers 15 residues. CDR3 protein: CAISEDRQANYGYTF. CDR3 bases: TGTGCCATCAGTGAAGACAGGCAAGCTAACTATGGCTACACCTTC.

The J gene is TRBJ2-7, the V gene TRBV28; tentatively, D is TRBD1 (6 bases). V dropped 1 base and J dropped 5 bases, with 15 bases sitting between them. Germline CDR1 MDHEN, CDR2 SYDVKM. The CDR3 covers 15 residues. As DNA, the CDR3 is TGTGCCAGCAGTTTATTTGGGGCGCCAGGGGACGAGCAGTACTTC. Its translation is CASSLFGAPGDEQYF.

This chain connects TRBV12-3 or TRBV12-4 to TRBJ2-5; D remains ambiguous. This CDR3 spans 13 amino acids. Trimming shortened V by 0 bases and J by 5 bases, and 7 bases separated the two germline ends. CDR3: CASSLAVWETQYF. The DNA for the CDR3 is TGTGCCAGCAGTTTAGCGGTTTGGGAGACCCAGTACTTC.

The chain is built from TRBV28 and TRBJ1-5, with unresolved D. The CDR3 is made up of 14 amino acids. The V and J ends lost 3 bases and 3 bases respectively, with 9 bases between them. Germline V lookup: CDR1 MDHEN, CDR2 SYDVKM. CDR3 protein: CASSFFGPNQPQHF. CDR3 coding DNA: TGTGCCAGCAGTTTCTTTGGTCCCAATCAGCCCCAGCATTTT.

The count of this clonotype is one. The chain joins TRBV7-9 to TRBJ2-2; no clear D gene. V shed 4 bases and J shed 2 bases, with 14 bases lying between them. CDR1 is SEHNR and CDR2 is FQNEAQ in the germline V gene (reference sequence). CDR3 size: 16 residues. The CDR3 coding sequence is TGTGCCAGCAGCTCCATCCGCACCTTTAACACCGGGGAGCTGTTTTTT. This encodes CASSSIRTFNTGELFF.

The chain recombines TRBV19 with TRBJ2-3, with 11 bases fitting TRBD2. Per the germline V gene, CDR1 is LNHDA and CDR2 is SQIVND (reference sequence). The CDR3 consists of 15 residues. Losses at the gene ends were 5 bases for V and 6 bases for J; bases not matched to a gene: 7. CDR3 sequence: CASSWVAGGSDTQYF. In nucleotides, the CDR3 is TGTGCCAGTAGTTGGGTAGCGGGAGGGTCGGATACGCAGTATTTT.

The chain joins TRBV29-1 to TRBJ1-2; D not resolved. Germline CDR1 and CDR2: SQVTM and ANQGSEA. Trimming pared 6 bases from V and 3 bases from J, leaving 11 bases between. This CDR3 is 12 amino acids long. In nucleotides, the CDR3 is TGCAGCGTGGGTACCCAACACTATGGCTACACCTTC. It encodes CSVGTQHYGYTF. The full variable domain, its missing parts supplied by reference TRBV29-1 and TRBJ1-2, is SAVISQKPSRDICQRGTSLTIQCQVDSQVTMMFWYRQQPGQSLTLIATANQGSEATYESGFVIDKFPISRPNLTFSTLTVSNMSPEDSSIYLCSVGTQHYGYTFGSGTRLTVV.

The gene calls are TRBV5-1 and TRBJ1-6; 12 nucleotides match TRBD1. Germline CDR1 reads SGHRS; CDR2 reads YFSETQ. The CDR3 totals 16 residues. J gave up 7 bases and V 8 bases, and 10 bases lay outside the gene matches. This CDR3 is CASSPGQGAQNSPLHF. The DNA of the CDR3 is TGCGCCAGTAGCCCGGGACAGGGGGCGCAAAATTCACCCCTCCACTTT.